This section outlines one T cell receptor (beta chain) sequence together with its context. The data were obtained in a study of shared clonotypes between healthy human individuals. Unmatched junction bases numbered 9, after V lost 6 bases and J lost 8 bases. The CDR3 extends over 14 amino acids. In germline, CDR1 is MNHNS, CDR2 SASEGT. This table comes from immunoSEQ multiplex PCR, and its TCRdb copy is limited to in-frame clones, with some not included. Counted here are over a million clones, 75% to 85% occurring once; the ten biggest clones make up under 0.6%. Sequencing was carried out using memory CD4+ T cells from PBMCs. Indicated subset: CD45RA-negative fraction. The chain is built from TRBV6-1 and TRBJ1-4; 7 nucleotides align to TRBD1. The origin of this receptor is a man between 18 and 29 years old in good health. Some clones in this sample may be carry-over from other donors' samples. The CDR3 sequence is CASRPQGVGEKLFF. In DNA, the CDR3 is TGTGCCAGCAGACCGCAGGGGGTAGGGGAAAAACTGTTTTTT.